The T cell receptor (beta chain) described here comes from a study of cytomegalovirus exposure and HLA in healthy donors. Study-level points and caveats: Later analysis associated a missense DCLRE1C variant with TCR beta V- and J-gene trimming. It was taken for granted in presence/absence analyses that sequencing depth across donors was roughly uniform.

This clone has a handful of counts. Its antigen is still unknown. The CDR3 has 16 amino acids. Trimming removed 4 bases from V and 2 bases from J, with 17 bases in between. Germline V gene lookup returns CDR1 KGHSH and CDR2 LQKENI. Researchers ran the PCR with 60 Vbeta and 13 Jbeta primers. The method was immunoSEQ multiplex PCR; TCRdb's version includes in-frame clones alone and lacks a portion of them. The sample records around 180,000 clones, 65% to 75% being singletons. The gene calls are TRBV18 and TRBJ1-2; D is perhaps TRBD1 (6 bases). The sequenced material came from PBMCs. This clonotype originated in a girl between 5 and 17 years old in good health and CMV-seronegative. The CDR3 nucleotides are TGTGCCAGCTCACAAGAGACGGGACACCTAAACTATGGCTACACCTTC. This translates into CASSQETGHLNYGYTF.